This TCR beta chain was sequenced for a study of regulatory T cells in long-lasting Graves disease. Findings and caveats of the study: Persistent disease exhibited a predilection for TRBV28, TRBJ1-2 and TRBJ2-5.

The CDR3 runs 15 residues. Trimming cost V 2 bases and J 0 bases; bases outside gene matches: 4. Germline values: CDR1 DFQATT, CDR2 SNEGSKA (reference sequence). TCR beta libraries were built with iRepertoire HTBI primers and Arm-PCR of CDR3 regions. As processed by the authors: Taken together, the samples had fewer than 70 TRBV and 13 to 15 TRBJ segments identified. TCRdb itself ran the multiplex PCR reads through MiXCR, one entry per CDR3 protein. In this record, the V and J calls reflect TCRdb's handling and not the investigators' own analysis. This sample carries about 440,000 distinct CDR3 sequences, less than 20% of them seen once, and the ten largest clones take around a tenth. Documented time point: newly diagnosed GD, antithyroid drugs for less than 3 months. From PBMCs, RNA was extracted and then used to make the TCR library. The sample holds many counts of this clonotype. The antigen is undetermined.

The same data also contributed to another study, on T cells in Graves' hyperthyroidism and ophthalmopathy. Turning to that study: An initial round of RT-PCR targeting the TCR CDR3 relied on the HTBI primer set.

V and J are TRBV20-1 and TRBJ2-1, with TRBD2 matching over 7 bases. The starting material was peripheral blood mononuclear cells (PBMCs), obtained at new diagnosis, from a patient treated with antithyroid drugs. The TCR was taken from a woman aged 25-40 years with Graves disease. CDR3 region: CSARRLASSYNEQFF. The CDR3 DNA sequence: TGCAGTGCTAGAAGACTAGCTAGCTCCTACAATGAGCAGTTCTTC.